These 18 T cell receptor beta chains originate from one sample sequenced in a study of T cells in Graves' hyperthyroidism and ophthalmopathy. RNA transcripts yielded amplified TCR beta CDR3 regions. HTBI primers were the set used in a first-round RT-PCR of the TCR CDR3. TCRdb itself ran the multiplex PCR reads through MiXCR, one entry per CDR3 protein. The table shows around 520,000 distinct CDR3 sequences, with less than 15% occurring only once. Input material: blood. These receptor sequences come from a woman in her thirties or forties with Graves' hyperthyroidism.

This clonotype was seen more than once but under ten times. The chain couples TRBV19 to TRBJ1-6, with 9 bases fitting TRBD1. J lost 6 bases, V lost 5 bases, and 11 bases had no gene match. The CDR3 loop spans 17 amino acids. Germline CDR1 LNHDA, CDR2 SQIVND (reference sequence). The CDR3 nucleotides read TGTGCCAGTAGTGCGACGGGACAGGGCATTTTTAATTCACCCCTCCACTTT. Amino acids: CASSATGQGIFNSPLHF.

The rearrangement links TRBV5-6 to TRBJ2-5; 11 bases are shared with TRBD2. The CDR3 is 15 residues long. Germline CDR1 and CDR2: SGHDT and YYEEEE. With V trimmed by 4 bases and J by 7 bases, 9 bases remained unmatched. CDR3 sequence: CASSISGRAEGTQYF. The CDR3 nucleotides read TGTGCCAGCAGCATTAGCGGGAGGGCCGAAGGGACCCAGTACTTC.

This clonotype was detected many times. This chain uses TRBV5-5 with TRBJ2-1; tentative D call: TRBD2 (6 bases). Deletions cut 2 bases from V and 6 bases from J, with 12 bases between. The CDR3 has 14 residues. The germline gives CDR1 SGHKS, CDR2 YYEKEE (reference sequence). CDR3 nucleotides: TGTGCCAGCAGCTTTCGGGCGGGGTCCAATGAGCAGTTCTTC. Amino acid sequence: CASSFRAGSNEQFF.

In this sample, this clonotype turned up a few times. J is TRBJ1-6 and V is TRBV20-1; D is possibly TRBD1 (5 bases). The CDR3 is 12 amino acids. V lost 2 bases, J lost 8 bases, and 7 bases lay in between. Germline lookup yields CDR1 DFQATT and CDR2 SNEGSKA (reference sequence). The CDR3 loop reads CSARKGYSPLHF. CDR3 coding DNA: TGCAGTGCTAGAAAGGGGTATTCACCCCTCCACTTT.

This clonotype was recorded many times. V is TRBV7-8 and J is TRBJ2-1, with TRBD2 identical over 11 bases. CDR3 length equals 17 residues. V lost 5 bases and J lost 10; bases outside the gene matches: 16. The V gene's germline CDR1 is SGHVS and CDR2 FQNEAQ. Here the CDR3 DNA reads TGTGCCAGCAGCCTATCCTCTAGCGGGAGGATTCAATGGGAGCAGTTCTTC. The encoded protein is CASSLSSSGRIQWEQFF. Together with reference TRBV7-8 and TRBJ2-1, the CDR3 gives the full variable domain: GAGVSQSPRYKVAKRGQDVALRCDPISGHVSLFWYQQALGQGPEFLTYFQNEAQLDKSGLPSDRFFAERPEGSVSTLKIQRTQQEDSAVYLCASSLSSSGRIQWEQFFGPGTRLTVL.

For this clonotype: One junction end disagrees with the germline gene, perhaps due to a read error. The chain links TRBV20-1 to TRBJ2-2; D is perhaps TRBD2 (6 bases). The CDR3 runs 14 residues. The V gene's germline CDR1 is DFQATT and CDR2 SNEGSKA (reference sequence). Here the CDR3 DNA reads TGCAGTGCTAGAATTAGCGGCAACACCGGGGAGCTGTTCTTT. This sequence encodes CSARISGNTGELFF.

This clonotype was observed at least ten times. The CDR3 nucleotides read TGTGCCAGCAGCTTAGATCGTTATGGCTACACCTTC. As protein: CASSLDRYGYTF. The chain is built from TRBV13 and TRBJ1-2; D uncertain. V dropped 1 base and J dropped 5 bases, with 5 bases sitting between them. This CDR3 is built from 12 residues. Germline lookup yields CDR1 PRHDT and CDR2 FYEKMQ (reference sequence).

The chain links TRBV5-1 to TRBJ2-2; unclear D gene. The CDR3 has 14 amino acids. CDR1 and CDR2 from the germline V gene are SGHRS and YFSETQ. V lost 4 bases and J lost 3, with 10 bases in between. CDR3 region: CASSQQLDTGELFF. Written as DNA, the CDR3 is TGCGCCAGCAGCCAACAGTTAGACACCGGGGAGCTGTTTTTT. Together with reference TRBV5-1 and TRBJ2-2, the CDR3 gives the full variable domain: KAGVTQTPRYLIKTRGQQVTLSCSPISGHRSVSWYQQTPGQGLQFLFEYFSETQRNKGNFPGRFSGRQFSNSRSEMNVSTLELGDSALYLCASSQQLDTGELFFGEGSRLTVL.

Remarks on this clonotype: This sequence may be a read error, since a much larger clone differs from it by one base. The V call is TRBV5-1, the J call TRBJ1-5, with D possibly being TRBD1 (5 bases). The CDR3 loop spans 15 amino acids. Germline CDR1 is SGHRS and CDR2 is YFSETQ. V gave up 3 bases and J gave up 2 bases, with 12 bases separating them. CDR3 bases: TGCGCCAGCAGCTGGGGGGGTACCGGCAATCAGCCCCAGCATTTT. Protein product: CASSWGGTGNQPQHF.

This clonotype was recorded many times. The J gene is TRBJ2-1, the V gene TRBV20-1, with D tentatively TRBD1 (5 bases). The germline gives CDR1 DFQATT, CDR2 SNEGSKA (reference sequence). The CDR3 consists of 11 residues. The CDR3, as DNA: TGCTCTTCCGGCCAGGGCGGTGAGCAGTTCTTC. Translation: CSSGQGGEQFF.

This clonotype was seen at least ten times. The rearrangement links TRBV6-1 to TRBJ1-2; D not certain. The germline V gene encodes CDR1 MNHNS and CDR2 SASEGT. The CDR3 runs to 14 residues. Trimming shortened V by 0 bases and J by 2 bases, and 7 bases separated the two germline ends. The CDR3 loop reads CASSEALGNYGYTF. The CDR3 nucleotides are TGTGCCAGCAGTGAAGCCCTTGGAAACTATGGCTACACCTTC.

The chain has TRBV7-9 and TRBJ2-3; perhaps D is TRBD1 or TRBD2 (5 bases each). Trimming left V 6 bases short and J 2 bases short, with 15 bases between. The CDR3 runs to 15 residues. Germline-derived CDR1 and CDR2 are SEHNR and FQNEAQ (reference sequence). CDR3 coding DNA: TGTGCCAGCAGTCTGGGGGACCCGTCCACAGATACGCAGTATTTT. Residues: CASSLGDPSTDTQYF.

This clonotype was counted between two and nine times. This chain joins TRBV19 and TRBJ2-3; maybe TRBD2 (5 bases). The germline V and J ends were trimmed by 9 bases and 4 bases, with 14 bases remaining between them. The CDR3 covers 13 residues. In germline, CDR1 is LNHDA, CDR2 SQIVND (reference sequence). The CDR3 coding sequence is TGTGCCAGCGACCACGGAGGTTCAGATACGCAGTATTTT. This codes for CASDHGGSDTQYF. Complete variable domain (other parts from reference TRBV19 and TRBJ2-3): DGGITQSPKYLFRKEGQNVTLSCEQNLNHDAMYWYRQDPGQGLRLIYYSQIVNDFQKGDIAEGYSVSREKKESFPLTVTSAQKNPTAFYLCASDHGGSDTQYFGPGTRLTVL.

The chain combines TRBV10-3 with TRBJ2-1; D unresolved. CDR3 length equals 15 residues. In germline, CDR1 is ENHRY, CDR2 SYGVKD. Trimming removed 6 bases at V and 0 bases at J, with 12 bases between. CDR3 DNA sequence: TGTGCCATCAGGGATGACGGAAGCTCCTACAATGAGCAGTTCTTC. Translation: CAIRDDGSSYNEQFF.

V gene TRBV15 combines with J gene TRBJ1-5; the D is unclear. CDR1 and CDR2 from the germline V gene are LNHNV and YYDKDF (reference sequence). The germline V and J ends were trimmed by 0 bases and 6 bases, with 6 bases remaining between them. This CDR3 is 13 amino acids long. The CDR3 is CATSRDPIQPQHF. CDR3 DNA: TGTGCCACCAGCAGAGATCCCATTCAGCCCCAGCATTTT.

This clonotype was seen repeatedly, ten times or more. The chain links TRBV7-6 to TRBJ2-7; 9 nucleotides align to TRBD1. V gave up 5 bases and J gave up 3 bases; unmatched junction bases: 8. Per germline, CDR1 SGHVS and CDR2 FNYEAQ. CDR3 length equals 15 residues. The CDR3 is CASSLRTGADYEQYF. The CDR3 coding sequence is TGTGCCAGCAGCCTGAGGACAGGGGCGGACTACGAGCAGTACTTC.

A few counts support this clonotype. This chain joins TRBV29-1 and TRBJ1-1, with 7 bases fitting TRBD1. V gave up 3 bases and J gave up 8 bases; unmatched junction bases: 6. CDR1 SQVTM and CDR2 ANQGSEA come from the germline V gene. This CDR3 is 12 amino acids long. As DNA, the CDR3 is TGCAGCGTTGAGCCCACAGGGGTAGAAGCTTTCTTT. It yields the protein CSVEPTGVEAFF.

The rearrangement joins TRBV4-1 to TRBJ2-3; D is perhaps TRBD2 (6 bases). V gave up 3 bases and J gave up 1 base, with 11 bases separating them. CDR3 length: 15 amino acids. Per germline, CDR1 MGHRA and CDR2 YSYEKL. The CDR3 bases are TGCGCCAGCAGCCACTCGGGGGTTCGCACAGATACGCAGTATTTT. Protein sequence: CASSHSGVRTDTQYF.